What follows is one TCR beta chain and its context. The record originates from a study of technical replicates of blood from a few donors. Germline CDR1 and CDR2: SGHNT and YYREEE (reference sequence). The CDR3 is made up of 16 amino acids. V was shortened by 4 bases and J by 1 base, with 17 bases between the two germline ends. The assay was immunoSEQ multiplex PCR, and TCRdb's table has in-frame clones only and misses some. The sample records tens of thousands of clones, 94% being singletons. The sequenced sample was T cells isolated from PBMCs. The chain joins TRBV5-4 to TRBJ2-5, with D maybe TRBD2 (7 bases). This receptor was identified in a human donor in good health. CDR3 DNA sequence: TGTGCCAGCAGCGGTAGGGGGGGAACAATCCAAGAGACCCAGTACTTC. Translated, it gives CASSGRGGTIQETQYF.